This T cell receptor beta chain stems from a study of cytomegalovirus exposure and HLA in healthy donors. Across the study: From donors who were HLA-typed, an early data release held 65 million to 85 million unique TCRs.

Study-wide results and caveats: Prediction of most subjects' HLA-A and HLA-B alleles by TCR beta sequences was reportedly accurate. Upon later analysis, TCR association rates were observed to vary by HLA locus, being highest for DRB1 and lowest for HLA-C.

Researchers ran the PCR with 60 Vbeta and 13 Jbeta primers. TCRdb's table, derived via immunoSEQ multiplex PCR, lists solely in-frame clones and lacks some. The data contain 150,000 to 200,000 clones, more than 65% of them singletons. This clone has only one observation. As yet, its antigen is unknown. Looked up from germline, CDR1 is SGDLS and CDR2 is YYNGEE. This CDR3 has 17 amino acids. Losses at the gene ends were 4 bases for V and 4 bases for J; bases not matched to a gene: 10. The V and J genes are TRBV9 and TRBJ2-3; 12 bases are shared with TRBD2. This sequence was found in a woman between 25 and 40 years old in good health and CMV-seronegative. The sample comprised PBMCs. CDR3 DNA: TGTGCCAGCAGCCCCTACCGACTAGCGGGAGTCCCAGATACGCAGTATTTT. It is translated as CASSPYRLAGVPDTQYF.